Listed here are 28 T cell receptor beta chains from one sample, sequenced in a study of blood T cells in healthy people across ages. PCR was performed a second time for about 7 to 11 cycles using a sample-barcoded 5' primer and a J-beta primer mix. From the 5' RACE reads, TCRdb called clonotypes with MiXCR, one entry per CDR3 protein. The sample has hundreds of thousands of distinct CDR3 sequences, 40% to 45% seen once. Sequenced input: blood. The receptors shown here come from a man at least 80 years old in good health.

The V call is TRBV20-1, the J call TRBJ2-1; 7 bases are shared with TRBD2. This CDR3 contains 16 residues. In germline, CDR1 is DFQATT, CDR2 SNEGSKA (reference sequence). V was pared by 0 bases and J by 2 bases, with 7 bases of the junction left unmatched. CDR3 protein: CSAREGVAGTYNEQFF. In nucleotides, the CDR3 is TGCAGTGCTAGAGAGGGGGTAGCGGGCACCTACAATGAGCAGTTCTTC.

This clonotype was seen only a few times. The J gene is TRBJ1-2, the V gene TRBV29-1; D remains unclear. Germline V gene sequence: CDR1 SQVTM, CDR2 ANQGSEA. V was pared by 5 bases and J by 6 bases, with 7 bases between. The CDR3 has 10 amino acids. In DNA, the CDR3 is TGCAGCGTTTCCCGAGATGGCTACACCTTC. This codes for CSVSRDGYTF.

The V call is TRBV7-2, the J call TRBJ2-5; D gene unclear. The closer fit of TRBJ2-7 to the DNA end suggests the J call may be wrong. The germline gives CDR1 SGHTA, CDR2 FQGNSA. The CDR3 sequence is 12 residues long. The CDR3 spells CASSNQPFEQYF. In DNA, the CDR3 is TGTGCCAGCAGCAATCAGCCGTTCGAGCAGTACTTC.

V is TRBV4-1 and J is TRBJ2-5; D may match TRBD1 or TRBD2 (6 bases each). Looked up from germline, CDR1 is MGHRA and CDR2 is YSYEKL. This CDR3 spans 15 amino acids. Trimming stripped 4 bases from V and 4 bases from J, with 16 bases between. The CDR3 loop is CASSLTQGLGETQYF. The CDR3 DNA reads TGCGCCAGCAGCCTAACACAGGGACTGGGAGAGACCCAGTACTTC.

The genes are TRBV5-1 and TRBJ1-1; unclear D gene. The CDR3 loop spans 16 amino acids. The V and J ends lost 4 bases and 1 base respectively, with 17 bases between them. CDR1 is SGHRS and CDR2 is YFSETQ in the germline V gene. Written as DNA, the CDR3 is TGCGCCAGCAGCACAGAAGCCAGGACTGGGAACACTGAAGCTTTCTTT. It is translated as CASSTEARTGNTEAFF.

A few counts support this clonotype. The V call is TRBV29-1, the J call TRBJ2-4; 10 bases agree with TRBD1. The DNA end is a closer match to TRBJ2-7, so the J assignment may be wrong. The CDR3 runs to 13 residues. Per the germline V gene, CDR1 is SQVTM and CDR2 is ANQGSEA. The CDR3 coding sequence is TGCAGCGTCGAGAAGGGACAGGGGAGCGAGCAGTACTTC. Its translation is CSVEKGQGSEQYF.

Concerning this clonotype: The junction departs from germline at one end; a sequencing error may be responsible. V and J are TRBV4-3 and TRBJ2-3; D unresolved. Germline V lookup: CDR1 LGHNA, CDR2 YSLEER. This CDR3 has 13 residues. CDR3 sequence reads: CACSMTAGDTQYF. CDR3 in DNA: TGCGCCTGCAGCATGACGGCTGGCGATACGCAGTATTTT.

This sequence joins TRBV7-2 and TRBJ1-3; 7 bases are shared with TRBD1. Germline V CDR1 and CDR2: SGHTA, FQGNSA. CDR3 size: 16 residues. With V trimmed by 5 bases and J by 0 bases, 7 bases remained unmatched. CDR3 nucleotide sequence: TGTGCCAGCAGCGCGGGACAGCAAATCTCTGGAAACACCATATATTTT. Protein product: CASSAGQQISGNTIYF.

This clonotype was found a few times. This chain links TRBV14 with TRBJ2-7; 7 positions match TRBD1. V lost 2 bases and J lost 3; bases outside the gene matches: 10. The germline V gene has CDR1 SGHDN and CDR2 FVKESK. The CDR3 length is 16 residues. CDR3 bases: TGTGCCAGCAGCCAACCCCTGGGTAGGGGGCTCTACGAGCAGTACTTC. It yields the protein CASSQPLGRGLYEQYF.

V is TRBV7-2 and J is TRBJ2-7, with D perhaps TRBD2 (6 bases). V lost 1 base and J lost 5, with 15 bases in between. Germline CDR1 reads SGHTA; CDR2 reads FQGNSA. The CDR3 is made up of 15 amino acids. CDR3 coding DNA: TGTGCCAGCAGCTTAGGAGGAGGGAGTACTAACGAGCAGTACTTC. As protein: CASSLGGGSTNEQYF. Filled out from reference TRBV7-2 and TRBJ2-7, the complete variable domain reads GAGVSQSPSNKVTEKGKDVELRCDPISGHTALYWYRQSLGQGLEFLIYFQGNSAPDKSGLPSDRFSAERTGGSVSTLTIQRTQQEDSAVYLCASSLGGGSTNEQYFGPGTRLTVT.

The chain combines TRBV29-1 with TRBJ2-3, with TRBD2 matching 12 bases. The CDR3 covers 16 residues. Germline CDR1 reads SQVTM; CDR2 reads ANQGSEA. V was clipped by 4 bases and J by 2 bases; unmatched bases: 7. The CDR3 protein is CSVVLAGGGTTDTQYF. The DNA of the CDR3 is TGCAGCGTTGTACTAGCGGGAGGTGGGACCACAGATACGCAGTATTTT.

This clonotype was recorded many times. CDR3 in DNA: TGCAGTGCTAGTCAGGGGAACCACGAGCAGTACTTC. It yields the protein CSASQGNHEQYF. The V gene is TRBV20-1, the J gene TRBJ2-7; weak D call: TRBD1 (6 bases). The CDR3 spans 12 residues. Germline V CDR1 and CDR2: DFQATT, SNEGSKA (reference sequence). V lost 3 bases, J lost 5 bases, and 11 bases lay in between.

The rearrangement joins TRBV28 to TRBJ2-5, with D possibly being TRBD1 (5 bases). V was cut by 7 bases and J by 1 base, with 13 bases left in between. This CDR3 contains 14 residues. In germline, CDR1 is MDHEN, CDR2 SYDVKM. The CDR3 sequence: CASTLAGPQETQYF. The CDR3 nucleotides are TGTGCCAGCACCTTGGCAGGGCCCCAAGAGACCCAGTACTTC.

The rearrangement uses TRBV5-5 and TRBJ2-1, with D tentatively TRBD1 (6 bases). Germline assignment: CDR1 SGHKS and CDR2 YYEKEE (reference sequence). The CDR3 sequence is 16 residues long. Trimming pared 4 bases from V and 4 bases from J, leaving 18 bases between. DNA for the CDR3: TGTGCCAGCAGCACTCTCAGGGGATCCTCTTACAATGAGCAGTTCTTC. This translates into CASSTLRGSSYNEQFF.

This rearrangement joins TRBV3-1 to TRBJ2-7, with 7 bases lining up with TRBD1. Germline V gene sequence: CDR1 LGHDT, CDR2 YNNKEL (reference sequence). V was pared by 4 bases and J by 3 bases, with 15 bases of the junction left unmatched. CDR3 size: 17 residues. For the CDR3, the DNA is TGTGCCAGCAGCCCCTTTAGGCACAGGGGATGGAACTACGAGCAGTACTTC. Translated, it gives CASSPFRHRGWNYEQYF.

This clonotype has a count of ten or more. The chain joins TRBV29-1 to TRBJ2-1; tentative D call: TRBD2 (6 bases). Trimming took 5 bases from V and 7 from J, leaving 12 bases between them. The CDR3 is 12 amino acids. Germline V CDR1 and CDR2: SQVTM, ANQGSEA. This CDR3 is CSVLVAGNEQFF. The CDR3 DNA sequence: TGCAGCGTTCTAGTTGCGGGGAATGAGCAGTTCTTC.

The chain links TRBV10-3 to TRBJ2-1, with TRBD1 as a possible D gene (5 bases). V was clipped by 2 bases and J by 9 bases, with 11 bases between them. In germline, CDR1 is ENHRY, CDR2 SYGVKD. The CDR3 has 13 residues. CDR3 in DNA: TGTGCCATCAGTGAGGTGCAGGGCGGTGAGCAGTTCTTC. Translation: CAISEVQGGEQFF.

This clonotype has more than one count but fewer than ten. V usage is TRBV20-1 and J usage is TRBJ1-2; D perhaps matches TRBD1 (5 bases). V shed 3 bases and J shed 0 bases, with 11 bases lying between them. Germline loops: CDR1 DFQATT, CDR2 SNEGSKA (reference sequence). The CDR3 loop spans 14 amino acids. Written as DNA, the CDR3 is TGCAGTGCTAGTGGGGACGCTTCTAACTATGGCTACACCTTC. It encodes CSASGDASNYGYTF.

This clonotype has only a few counts. The rearrangement links TRBV6-5 to TRBJ2-5; 13 bases align to TRBD2. The CDR3 runs to 18 residues. V dropped 2 bases and J dropped 2; count of bases not matched to a gene: 8. Germline V gene data show CDR1 as MNHEY and CDR2 as SVGAGI. The CDR3 region has the DNA TGTGCCAGCAGTTACCGCATTCTGACTAGCGGGGGGCAAGAGACCCAGTACTTC. It is translated as CASSYRILTSGGQETQYF.

The chain combines TRBV20-1 with TRBJ2-3; D remains ambiguous. Germline lookup yields CDR1 DFQATT and CDR2 SNEGSKA (reference sequence). The CDR3 runs to 13 residues. V was shortened by 2 bases and J by 0 bases, with 6 bases between the two germline ends. For the CDR3, the DNA is TGCAGTGCTAGACAAACTAGCACAGATACGCAGTATTTT. Protein: CSARQTSTDTQYF.

Concerning this clonotype itself: One junction end does not reproduce the germline sequence, and a read error may be involved. The V and J genes are TRBV10-3 and TRBJ1-6; the D is unclear. The CDR3 spans 13 residues. CDR1 is ENHRY and CDR2 is SYGVKD in the germline V gene. CDR3 sequence: CATSAREDSPLHF. The CDR3 DNA sequence: TGTGCCACCAGTGCGCGGGAAGATTCACCCCTCCACTTT.

The chain recombines TRBV20-1 with TRBJ1-1; D is ambiguous. The V gene lost 0 bases and the J gene lost 3 bases, with 8 bases spanning the gap. Germline V CDR1 and CDR2: DFQATT, SNEGSKA (reference sequence). The CDR3 is 13 amino acids. The CDR3 region is CSAREGMDTEAFF. CDR3 nucleotide sequence: TGCAGTGCTAGAGAAGGGATGGACACTGAAGCTTTCTTT.

The CDR3, as DNA: TGTGCCAGCAGTGCCCTAGCCTTACGGAACATTCAGTACTTC. Its translation: CASSALALRNIQYF. The rearrangement links TRBV7-2 to TRBJ2-4; maybe TRBD2 (5 bases). Germline CDR1 reads SGHTA; CDR2 reads FQGNSA. The ends were cut back, 6 bases at V and 7 bases at J, with 16 bases in the middle. The CDR3 covers 14 residues.

This clonotype was recorded only once. This chain connects TRBV7-2 to TRBJ2-5, with 9 bases matching TRBD2. Germline lookup yields CDR1 SGHTA and CDR2 FQGNSA. This CDR3 has 16 residues. The junction had 20 bases not matched to a gene; V was cut back by 7 bases and J by 11 bases. CDR3 in amino acids: CASNGAGLAGINEQYF. As DNA, the CDR3 is TGTGCCAGCAACGGAGCGGGCCTAGCGGGGATCAATGAGCAGTACTTC.

The chain recombines TRBV20-1 with TRBJ2-3, with 8 nucleotides matching TRBD1. J gave up 0 bases and V 6 bases, and 8 bases lay outside the gene matches. The CDR3 is made up of 15 amino acids. Germline V lookup: CDR1 DFQATT, CDR2 SNEGSKA (reference sequence). CDR3 sequence reads: CSAPTGGTSTDTQYF. CDR3 bases: TGCAGTGCACCTACAGGGGGGACTAGCACAGATACGCAGTATTTT.

The chain recombines TRBV20-1 with TRBJ2-5; no reliable D call. The germline V gene encodes CDR1 DFQATT and CDR2 SNEGSKA (reference sequence). V was trimmed by 0 bases and J by 5 bases, leaving 16 bases between them. CDR3 length equals 15 residues. This chain's CDR3 is CSARDVGSVGETQYF. CDR3 nucleotides: TGCAGTGCTAGAGATGTCGGGTCGGTTGGTGAGACCCAGTACTTC.

The rearrangement links TRBV6-1 to TRBJ1-5; the D is unclear. Germline-derived CDR1 and CDR2 are MNHNS and SASEGT. V lost 1 base, J lost 2 bases, and 9 bases lay in between. CDR3 length: 15 residues. CDR3 nucleotide sequence: TGTGCCAGCAGTGAAGGGGTGATGGGCAATCAGCCCCAGCATTTT. Encoded protein: CASSEGVMGNQPQHF.

The gene calls are TRBV6-1 and TRBJ1-1; 7 nucleotides align to TRBD1. With V trimmed by 4 bases and J by 1 base, 3 bases remained unmatched. Looked up from germline, CDR1 is MNHNS and CDR2 is SASEGT. The CDR3 covers 14 residues. CDR3: CASSVNRGNTEAFF. The CDR3 DNA sequence: TGTGCCAGCAGTGTGAACAGGGGGAACACTGAAGCTTTCTTT.